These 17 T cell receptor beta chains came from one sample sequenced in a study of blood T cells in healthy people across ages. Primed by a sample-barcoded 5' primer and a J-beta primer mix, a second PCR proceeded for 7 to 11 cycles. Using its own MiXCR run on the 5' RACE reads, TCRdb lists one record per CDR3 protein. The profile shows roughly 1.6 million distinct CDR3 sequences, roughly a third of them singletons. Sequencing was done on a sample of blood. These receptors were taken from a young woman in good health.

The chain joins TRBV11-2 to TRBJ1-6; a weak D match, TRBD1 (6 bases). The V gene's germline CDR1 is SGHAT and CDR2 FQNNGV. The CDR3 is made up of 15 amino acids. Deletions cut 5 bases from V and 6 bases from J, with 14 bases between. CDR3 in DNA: TGTGCCAGCAGCACCCGACAGGTCCCTAATTCACCCCTCCACTTT. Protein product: CASSTRQVPNSPLHF.

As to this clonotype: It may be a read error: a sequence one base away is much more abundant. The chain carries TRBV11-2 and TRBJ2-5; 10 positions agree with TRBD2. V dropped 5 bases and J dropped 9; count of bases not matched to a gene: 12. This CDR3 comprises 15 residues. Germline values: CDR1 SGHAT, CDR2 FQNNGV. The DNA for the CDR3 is TGTGCCAGCAGCGGGGGACTAGCGCTTGGCGGGGCCCAGTACTTC. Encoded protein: CASSGGLALGGAQYF.

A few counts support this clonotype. CDR3 residues: CASSPATGSGYTF. CDR3 DNA: TGCGCCAGCAGCCCGGCCACAGGATCGGGCTACACCTTC. This chain joins TRBV5-1 and TRBJ1-2, with D perhaps matching TRBD1 (5 bases). Germline-derived CDR1 and CDR2 are SGHRS and YFSETQ. The germline V and J ends were trimmed by 4 bases and 8 bases, with 15 bases remaining between them. The CDR3 runs to 13 residues.

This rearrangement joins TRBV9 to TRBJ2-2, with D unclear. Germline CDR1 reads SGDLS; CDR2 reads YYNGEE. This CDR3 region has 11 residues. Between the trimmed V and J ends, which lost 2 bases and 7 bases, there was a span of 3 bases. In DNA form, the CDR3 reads TGTGCCAGCAGCGTCGGCGGGGAGCTGTTTTTT. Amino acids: CASSVGGELFF. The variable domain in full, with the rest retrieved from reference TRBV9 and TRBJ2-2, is DSGVTQTPKHLITATGQRVTLRCSPRSGDLSVYWYQQSLDQGLQFLIQYYNGEERAKGNILERFSAQQFPDLHSELNLSSLELGDSALYFCASSVGGELFFGEGSRLTVL.

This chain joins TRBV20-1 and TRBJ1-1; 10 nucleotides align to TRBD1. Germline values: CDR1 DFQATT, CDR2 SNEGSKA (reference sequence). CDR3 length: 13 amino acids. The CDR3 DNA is TGCAGCCCGACAGGGGGCCAGCACACTGAAGCTTTCTTT. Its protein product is CSPTGGQHTEAFF.

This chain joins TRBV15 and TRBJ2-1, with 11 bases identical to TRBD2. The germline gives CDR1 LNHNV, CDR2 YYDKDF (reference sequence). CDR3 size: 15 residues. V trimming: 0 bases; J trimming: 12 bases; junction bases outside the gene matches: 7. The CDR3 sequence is CATSRELAGGQSQFF. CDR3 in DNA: TGTGCCACCAGCAGAGAGCTAGCGGGGGGACAATCGCAGTTCTTC. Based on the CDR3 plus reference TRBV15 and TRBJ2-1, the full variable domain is DAMVIQNPRYQVTQFGKPVTLSCSQTLNHNVMYWYQQKSSQAPKLLFHYYDKDFNNEADTPDNFQSRRPNTSFCFLDIRSPGLGDTAMYLCATSRELAGGQSQFFGPGTRLTVL.

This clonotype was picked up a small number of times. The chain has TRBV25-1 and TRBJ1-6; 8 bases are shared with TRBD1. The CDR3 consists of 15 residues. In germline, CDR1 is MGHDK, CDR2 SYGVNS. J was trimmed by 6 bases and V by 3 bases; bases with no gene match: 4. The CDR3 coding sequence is TGTGCCAGCAGTGACTGGACAGGGTCTAATTCACCCCTCCACTTT. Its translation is CASSDWTGSNSPLHF.

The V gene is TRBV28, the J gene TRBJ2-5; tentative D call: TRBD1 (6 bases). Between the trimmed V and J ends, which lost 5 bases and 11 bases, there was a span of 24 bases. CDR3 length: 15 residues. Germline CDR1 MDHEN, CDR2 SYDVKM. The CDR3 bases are TGTGCCAGCAGTCCCCGCGACAGGCCCATGGGGGAGCAGTACTTC. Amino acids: CASSPRDRPMGEQYF.

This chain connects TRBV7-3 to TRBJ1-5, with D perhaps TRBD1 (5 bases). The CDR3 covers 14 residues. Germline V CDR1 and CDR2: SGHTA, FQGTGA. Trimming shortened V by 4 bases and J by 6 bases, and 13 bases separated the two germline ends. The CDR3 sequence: CASSSVAGTQPQHF. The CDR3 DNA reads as TGTGCCAGCAGCTCGGTCGCGGGGACTCAGCCCCAGCATTTT. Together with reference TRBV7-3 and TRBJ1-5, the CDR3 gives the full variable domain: GAGVSQTPSNKVTEKGKYVELRCDPISGHTALYWYRQSLGQGPEFLIYFQGTGAADDSGLPNDRFFAVRPEGSVSTLKIQRTERGDSAVYLCASSSVAGTQPQHFGDGTRLSIL.

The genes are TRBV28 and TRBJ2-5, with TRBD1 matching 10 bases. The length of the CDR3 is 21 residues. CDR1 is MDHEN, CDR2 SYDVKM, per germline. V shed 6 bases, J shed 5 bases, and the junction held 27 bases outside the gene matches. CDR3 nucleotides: TGTGCCAGCAGGGGGGGCCCGACCGGGACAGGGGCGTTGTGGGCTGCGGAGACCCAGTACTTC. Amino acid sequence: CASRGGPTGTGALWAAETQYF.

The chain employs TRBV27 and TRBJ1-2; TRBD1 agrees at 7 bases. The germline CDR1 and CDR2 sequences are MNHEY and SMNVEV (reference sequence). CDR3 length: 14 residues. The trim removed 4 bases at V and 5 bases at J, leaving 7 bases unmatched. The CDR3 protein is CASSYGTAGYGYTF. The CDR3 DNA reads TGTGCCAGCAGTTACGGGACAGCAGGATATGGCTACACCTTC.

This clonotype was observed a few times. The CDR3 sequence: CASPKGVGSYSNQPQHF. DNA for the CDR3: TGTGCCAGCCCCAAGGGGGTAGGGTCTTATAGCAATCAGCCCCAGCATTTT. The rearrangement joins TRBV9 to TRBJ1-5; D may be TRBD1 (6 bases). Between the trimmed V and J ends, which lost 7 bases and 0 bases, there was a span of 20 bases. Germline V gene lookup returns CDR1 SGDLS and CDR2 YYNGEE. The CDR3 consists of 17 residues. Full variable domain (missing parts from reference TRBV9 and TRBJ1-5): DSGVTQTPKHLITATGQRVTLRCSPRSGDLSVYWYQQSLDQGLQFLIQYYNGEERAKGNILERFSAQQFPDLHSELNLSSLELGDSALYFCASPKGVGSYSNQPQHFGDGTRLSIL.

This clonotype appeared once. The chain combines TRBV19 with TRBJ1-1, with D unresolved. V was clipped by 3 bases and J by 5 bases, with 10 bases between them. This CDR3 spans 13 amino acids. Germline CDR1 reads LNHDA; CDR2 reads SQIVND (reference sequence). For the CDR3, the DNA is TGTGCCAGTAGTATTGAGGGTTGGACTGAAGCTTTCTTT. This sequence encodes CASSIEGWTEAFF.

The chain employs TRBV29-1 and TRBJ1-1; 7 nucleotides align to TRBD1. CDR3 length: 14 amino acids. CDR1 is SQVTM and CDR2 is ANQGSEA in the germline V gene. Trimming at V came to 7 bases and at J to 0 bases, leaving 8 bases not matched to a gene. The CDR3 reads CSAHTGQLNTEAFF. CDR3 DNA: TGCAGCGCTCATACGGGACAGCTGAACACTGAAGCTTTCTTT.

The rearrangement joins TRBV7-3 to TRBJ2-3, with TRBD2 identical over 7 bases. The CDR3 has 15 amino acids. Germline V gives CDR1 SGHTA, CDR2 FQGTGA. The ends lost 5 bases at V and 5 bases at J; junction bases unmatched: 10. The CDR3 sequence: CASSVGGGGGDTQYF. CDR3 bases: TGTGCCAGCAGCGTGGGCGGGGGTGGAGGAGATACGCAGTATTTT.

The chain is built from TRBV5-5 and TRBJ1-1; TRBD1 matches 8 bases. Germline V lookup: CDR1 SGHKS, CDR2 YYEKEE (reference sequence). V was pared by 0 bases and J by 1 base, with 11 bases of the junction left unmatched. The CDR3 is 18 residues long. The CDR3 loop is CASSLGPTRTGQNTEAFF. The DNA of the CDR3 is TGTGCCAGCAGCTTGGGTCCCACGCGGACAGGGCAGAACACTGAAGCTTTCTTT. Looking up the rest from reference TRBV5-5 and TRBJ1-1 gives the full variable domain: DAGVTQSPTHLIKTRGQQVTLRCSPISGHKSVSWYQQVLGQGPQFIFQYYEKEERGRGNFPDRFSARQFPNYSSELNVNALLLGDSALYLCASSLGPTRTGQNTEAFFGQGTRLTVV.

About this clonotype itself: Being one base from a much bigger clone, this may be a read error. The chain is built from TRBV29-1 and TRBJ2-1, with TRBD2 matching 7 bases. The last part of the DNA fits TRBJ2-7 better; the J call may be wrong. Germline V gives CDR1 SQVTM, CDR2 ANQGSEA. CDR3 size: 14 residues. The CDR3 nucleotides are TGCAGCGTTGAACGCAGGGACTACTACAATGAGCAGTACTTC. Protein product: CSVERRDYYNEQYF.